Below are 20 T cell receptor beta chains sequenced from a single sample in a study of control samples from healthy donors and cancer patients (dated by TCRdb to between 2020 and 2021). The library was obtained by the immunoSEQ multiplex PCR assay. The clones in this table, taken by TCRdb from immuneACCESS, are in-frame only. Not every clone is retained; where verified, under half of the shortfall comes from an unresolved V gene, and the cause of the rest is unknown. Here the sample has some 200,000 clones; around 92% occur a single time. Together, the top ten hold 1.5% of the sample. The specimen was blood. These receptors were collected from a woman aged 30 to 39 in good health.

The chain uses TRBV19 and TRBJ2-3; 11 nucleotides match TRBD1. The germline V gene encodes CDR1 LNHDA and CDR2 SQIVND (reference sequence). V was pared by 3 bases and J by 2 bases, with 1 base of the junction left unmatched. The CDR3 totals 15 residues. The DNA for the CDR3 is TGTGCCAGTAGTATGGGACAGGGGGACACAGATACGCAGTATTTT. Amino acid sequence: CASSMGQGDTDTQYF.

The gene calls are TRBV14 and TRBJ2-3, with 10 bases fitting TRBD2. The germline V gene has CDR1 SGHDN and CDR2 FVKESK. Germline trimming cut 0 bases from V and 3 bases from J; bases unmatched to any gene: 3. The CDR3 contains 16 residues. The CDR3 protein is CASSQEALAGTDTQYF. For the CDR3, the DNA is TGTGCCAGCAGCCAAGAAGCACTAGCGGGGACAGATACGCAGTATTTT. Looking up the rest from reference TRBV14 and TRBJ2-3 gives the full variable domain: EAGVTQFPSHSVIEKGQTVTLRCDPISGHDNLYWYRRVMGKEIKFLLHFVKESKQDESGMPNNRFLAERTGGTYSTLKVQPAELEDSGVYFCASSQEALAGTDTQYFGPGTRLTVL.

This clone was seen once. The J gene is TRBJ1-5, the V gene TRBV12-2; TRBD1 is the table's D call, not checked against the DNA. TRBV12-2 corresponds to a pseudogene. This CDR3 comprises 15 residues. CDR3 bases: TGTGCAAGTCGCTTATTGGGACATAGCAATCAGCCCCAGCATTTT. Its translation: CASRLLGHSNQPQHF.

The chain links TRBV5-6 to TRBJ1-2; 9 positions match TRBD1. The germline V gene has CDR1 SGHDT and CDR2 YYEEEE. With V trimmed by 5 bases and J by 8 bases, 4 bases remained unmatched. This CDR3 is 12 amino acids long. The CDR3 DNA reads TGTGCCAGCAGAACAGGGGGCCGAGGCTACACCTTC. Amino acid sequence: CASRTGGRGYTF. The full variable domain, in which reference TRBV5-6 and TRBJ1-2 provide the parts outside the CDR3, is DAGVTQSPTHLIKTRGQQVTLRCSPKSGHDTVSWYQQALGQGPQFIFQYYEEEERQRGNFPDRFSGHQFPNYSSELNVNALLLGDSALYLCASRTGGRGYTFGSGTRLTVV.

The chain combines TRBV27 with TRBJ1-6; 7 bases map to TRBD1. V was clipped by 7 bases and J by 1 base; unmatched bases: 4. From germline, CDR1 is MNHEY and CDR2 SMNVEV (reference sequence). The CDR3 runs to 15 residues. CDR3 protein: CASKGARSYNSPLHF. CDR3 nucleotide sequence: TGTGCCAGCAAGGGGGCGAGGTCCTATAATTCACCCCTCCACTTT.

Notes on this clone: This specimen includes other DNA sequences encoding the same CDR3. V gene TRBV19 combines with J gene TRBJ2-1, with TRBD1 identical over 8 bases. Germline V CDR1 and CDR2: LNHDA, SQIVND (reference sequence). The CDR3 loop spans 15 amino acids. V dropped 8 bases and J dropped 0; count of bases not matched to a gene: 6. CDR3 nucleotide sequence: TGTGCCAGTTCCCCTGACAGGGGCTCCTACAATGAGCAGTTCTTC. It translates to CASSPDRGSYNEQFF.

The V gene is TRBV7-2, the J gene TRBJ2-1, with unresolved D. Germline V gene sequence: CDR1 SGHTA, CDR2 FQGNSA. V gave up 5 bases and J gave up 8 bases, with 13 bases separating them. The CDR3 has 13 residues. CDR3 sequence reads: CASSLGFRDEQFF. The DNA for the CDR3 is TGTGCCAGCAGCCTGGGATTTAGGGATGAGCAGTTCTTC.

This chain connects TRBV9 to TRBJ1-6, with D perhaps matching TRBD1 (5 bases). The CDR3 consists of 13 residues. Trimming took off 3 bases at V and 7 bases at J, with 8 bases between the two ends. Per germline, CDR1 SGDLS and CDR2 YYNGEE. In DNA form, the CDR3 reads TGTGCCAGCAGCGGGGACGGGAATTCACCCCTCCACTTT. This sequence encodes CASSGDGNSPLHF.

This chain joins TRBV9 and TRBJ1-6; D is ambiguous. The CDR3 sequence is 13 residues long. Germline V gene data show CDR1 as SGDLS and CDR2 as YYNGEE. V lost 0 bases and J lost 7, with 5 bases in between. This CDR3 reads CASSVARNSPLHF. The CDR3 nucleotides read TGTGCCAGCAGCGTAGCTCGGAATTCACCCCTCCACTTT.

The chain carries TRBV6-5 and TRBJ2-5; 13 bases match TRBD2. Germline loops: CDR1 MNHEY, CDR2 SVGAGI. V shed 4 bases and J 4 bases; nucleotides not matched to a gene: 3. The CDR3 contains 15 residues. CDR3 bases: TGTGCCAGCAGTTTAGGACTAGCGGGAGTAGAGACCCAGTACTTC. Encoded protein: CASSLGLAGVETQYF.

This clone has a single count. This CDR3 is CASSYLGAGANVLTF. CDR3 sequence (DNA): TGTGCCAGCAGTTACCTGGGGGCTGGGGCCAACGTCCTGACTTTC. This sequence joins TRBV6-2 or TRBV6-3 and TRBJ2-6, with D perhaps assigned TRBD1 or TRBD2 (5 bases each). Germline CDR1 MNHEY, CDR2 SVGEGT. The CDR3 runs to 15 residues. V shed 2 bases and J shed 2 bases, with 7 bases lying between them.

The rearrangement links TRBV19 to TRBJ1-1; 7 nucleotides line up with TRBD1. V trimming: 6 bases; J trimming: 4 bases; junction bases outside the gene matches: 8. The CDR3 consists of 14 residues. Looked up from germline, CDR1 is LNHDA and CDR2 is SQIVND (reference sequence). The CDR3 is CASSPDRAGTEAFF. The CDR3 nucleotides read TGTGCCAGTAGCCCCGACAGGGCGGGCACTGAAGCTTTCTTT.

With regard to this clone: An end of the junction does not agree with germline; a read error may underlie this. CDR3 sequence reads: CASSLGQGPYNEQFF. Here the CDR3 DNA reads TGTGCTAGCAGCTTGGGACAGGGACCCTACAATGAGCAGTTCTTC. The V and J genes are TRBV7-7 and TRBJ2-1; 9 positions agree with TRBD1. This CDR3 has 15 amino acids. CDR1 SSHAT and CDR2 FNYEAQ come from the germline V gene (reference sequence). The variable domain in full, completed from reference TRBV7-7 and TRBJ2-1, reads GAGVSQSPRYKVTKRGQDVTLRCDPISSHATLYWYQQALGQGPEFLTYFNYEAQPDKSGLPSDRFSAERPEGSISTLTIQRTEQRDSAMYRCASSLGQGPYNEQFFGPGTRLTVL.

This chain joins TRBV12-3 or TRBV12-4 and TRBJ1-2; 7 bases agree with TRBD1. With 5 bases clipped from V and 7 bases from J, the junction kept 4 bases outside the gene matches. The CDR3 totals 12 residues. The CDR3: CASSLTGVGYTF. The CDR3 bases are TGTGCCAGCAGTCTTACAGGGGTTGGCTACACCTTC.

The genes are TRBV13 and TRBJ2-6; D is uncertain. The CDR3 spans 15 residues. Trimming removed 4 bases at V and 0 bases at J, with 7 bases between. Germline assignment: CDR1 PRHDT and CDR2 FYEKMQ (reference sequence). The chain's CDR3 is CASSSYFSGANVLTF. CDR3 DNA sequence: TGTGCCAGCAGCTCTTATTTCTCTGGGGCCAACGTCCTGACTTTC. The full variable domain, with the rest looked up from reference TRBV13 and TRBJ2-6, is AAGVIQSPRHLIKEKRETATLKCYPIPRHDTVYWYQQGPGQDPQFLISFYEKMQSDKGSIPDRFSAQQFSDYHSELNMSSLELGDSALYFCASSSYFSGANVLTFGAGSRLTVL.

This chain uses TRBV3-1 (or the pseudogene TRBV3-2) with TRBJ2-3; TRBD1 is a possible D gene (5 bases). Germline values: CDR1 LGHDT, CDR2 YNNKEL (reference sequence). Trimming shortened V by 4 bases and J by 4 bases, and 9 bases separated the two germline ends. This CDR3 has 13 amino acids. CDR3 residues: CASSLAGSDTQYF. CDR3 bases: TGTGCCAGCAGCCTAGCAGGGTCAGATACGCAGTATTTT.

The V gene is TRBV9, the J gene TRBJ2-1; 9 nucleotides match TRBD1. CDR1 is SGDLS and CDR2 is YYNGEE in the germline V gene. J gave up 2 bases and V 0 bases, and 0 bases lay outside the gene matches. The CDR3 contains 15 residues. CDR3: CASSVGDRAYNEQFF. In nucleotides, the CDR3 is TGTGCCAGCAGCGTAGGGGACAGGGCCTACAATGAGCAGTTCTTC.

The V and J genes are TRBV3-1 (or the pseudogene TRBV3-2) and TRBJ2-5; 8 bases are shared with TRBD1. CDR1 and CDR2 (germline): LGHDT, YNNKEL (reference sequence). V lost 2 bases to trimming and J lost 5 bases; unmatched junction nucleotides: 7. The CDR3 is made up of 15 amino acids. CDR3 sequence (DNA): TGTGCCAGCAGCCAACCTCATACAGGGGGGGAGACCCAGTACTTC. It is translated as CASSQPHTGGETQYF.

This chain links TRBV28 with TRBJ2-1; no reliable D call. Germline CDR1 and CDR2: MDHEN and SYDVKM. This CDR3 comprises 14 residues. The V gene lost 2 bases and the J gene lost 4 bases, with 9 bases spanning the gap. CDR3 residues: CASSLVGRYNEQFF. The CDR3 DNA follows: TGTGCCAGCAGTTTAGTTGGACGGTACAATGAGCAGTTCTTC.

Here the CDR3 DNA reads TGTGCCAGCAGCCCCGGGACAAGTAATGAAAAACTGTTTTTT. Protein: CASSPGTSNEKLFF. This chain links TRBV7-9 with TRBJ1-4; perhaps TRBD1 as D (6 bases). V was cut by 5 bases and J by 4 bases, with 11 bases left in between. Germline CDR1 and CDR2: SEHNR and FQNEAQ (reference sequence). CDR3 length: 14 amino acids.